This T cell receptor (beta chain) was captured by sequencing in a study of blood T cells in healthy people across ages. Researchers collected approximately 9.9 milliliters of peripheral blood from every single donor. This clonotype occurred many times. A J-beta primer mix and a sample-barcoded 5' primer were used in a second PCR of roughly 6 to 12 cycles. TCRdb re-called the 5' RACE reads with MiXCR, one entry per CDR3 protein. The sample shows approximately 1.5 million distinct CDR3 sequences, approximately 39% of them seen only once. The J segment lost 3 bases and the V segment lost 5 bases, leaving 6 bases of the junction unmatched. The CDR3 is 15 amino acids. In germline, CDR1 is SGHAT, CDR2 FQNNGV.

The chain links TRBV11-2 to TRBJ2-3; TRBD1 matches 9 bases. This TCR came from a woman younger than 35 in good health. What was sequenced was blood. The CDR3 DNA reads TGTGCCAGCAGCCACAGGGGGCGGGGTACAGATACGCAGTATTTT. It translates to CASSHRGRGTDTQYF.